The rows below give T cell receptor beta chains drawn from one sample of a study of cytomegalovirus exposure and HLA in healthy donors. Sequencing was performed with immunoSEQ multiplex PCR; in TCRdb, only in-frame clones are kept and a portion is missing. The data hold roughly 180,000 clones, with about four fifths observed a single time. The sample taken for sequencing was PBMCs. These receptors were obtained from a woman aged 25 to 39 in good health and CMV-seronegative. The CDR3 runs from the conserved cysteine through the conserved F or W. The D gene is left open where the match is weak. The size field is filled for only some rows; it gives once, few, many or a size class.

cdr3_aa | cdr3_nt | v_call | d_call | j_call | clone_size
CASTPLGQYNSPLHF | TGTGCCAGCACCCCCCTGGGGCAGTATAATTCACCCCTCCACTTT | TRBV2 | . | TRBJ1-6 | .
CASSLGQGYTGELFF | TGTGCCAGCAGCTTAGGGCAGGGGTACACCGGGGAGCTGTTTTTT | TRBV7-2 | . | TRBJ2-2 | .
CASSGLAGLSHIQYF | TGTGCCAGCAGTGGTTTGGCAGGGCTGTCTCACATTCAGTACTTC | TRBV6-1 | . | TRBJ2-4 | .
CASRRDRVSGTEAFF | TGTGCCAGCAGGCGAGACAGGGTTAGTGGGACTGAAGCTTTCTTT | TRBV6-6 | TRBD1 | TRBJ1-1 | .
CASQREGQNQPQHF | TGTGCCAGTCAGAGAGAGGGCCAGAATCAGCCCCAGCATTTT | TRBV19 | . | TRBJ1-5 | few
CASSVGRGANEQYF | TGTGCCAGCAGTGTTGGACGGGGGGCAAACGAGCAGTACTTC | TRBV6-5 | . | TRBJ2-7 | once
CASSPIPGANSYEQYF | TGTGCCAGCTCACCCATACCGGGAGCGAACTCCTACGAGCAGTACTTC | TRBV18 | . | TRBJ2-7 | .
CASSLGPSRDEKLFF | TGCGCCAGCAGCTTGGGACCCTCGCGGGATGAAAAACTGTTTTTT | TRBV5-1 | . | TRBJ1-4 | .
CASSLSGSGANVLTF | TGCGCCAGCAGCTTGTCGGGCTCTGGGGCCAACGTCCTGACTTTC | TRBV5-1 | . | TRBJ2-6 | .
CASSQGIPPVNQPQHF | TGTGCCAGCAGCCAGGGGATCCCTCCCGTCAATCAGCCCCAGCATTTT | TRBV6-6 | . | TRBJ1-5 | few
CACQGEEAFF | TGTGCCTGCCAGGGGGAGGAAGCTTTCTTT | TRBV30 | TRBD1 | TRBJ1-1 | .
CASRFGRSYEQYF | TGTGCCAGCAGATTTGGGAGATCCTACGAGCAGTACTTC | TRBV6-5 | . | TRBJ2-7 | .